The rows below give T cell receptor beta chains drawn from one sample of a study of cytomegalovirus exposure and HLA in healthy donors. Sequenced by immunoSEQ multiplex PCR; TCRdb stores in-frame clones only, minus some. This sample has 97,000 or so clones, with 87% found just once. Sample: PBMCs. These receptors were obtained from a man aged 18 to 30 in good health and CMV-seropositive. CDR3s include the opening cysteine and the closing phenylalanine or tryptophan. A D gene is named only where the DNA matches it firmly. Rows give clone size only sometimes, using once, few, many, or a class for an expanded clone.

v_gene	d_gene	j_gene	abundance	CDR3aa	CDR3nt
TRBV4-1	.	TRBJ2-2	.	CASSQVGDRGLFF	TGCGCCAGCAGCCAAGTAGGGGATAGGGGGCTGTTTTTT
TRBV19	.	TRBJ2-1	.	CASSITSYNEQFF	TGTGCCAGTAGCATTACTAGCTACAATGAGCAGTTCTTC
TRBV7-6	.	TRBJ1-4	.	CASSLAWGQGNEKLFF	TGTGCCAGCAGCTTAGCGTGGGGACAAGGAAATGAAAAACTGTTTTTT
TRBV7-6	TRBD1	TRBJ2-7	.	CASSLADRVHEQYF	TGTGCCAGCAGCTTAGCCGACAGGGTCCACGAGCAGTACTTC
TRBV9	.	TRBJ2-7	.	CASSAAAGSYEQYF	TGTGCCAGCAGCGCGGCAGCAGGTAGCTACGAGCAGTACTTC
TRBV19	TRBD1	TRBJ1-2	.	CASRNSGTANYGYTF	TGTGCCAGTAGAAATTCCGGGACAGCAAACTATGGCTACACCTTC
TRBV11-2	.	TRBJ1-2	.	CASSARWGDLNYGYTF	TGTGCCAGCAGCGCCCGGTGGGGGGATTTAAACTATGGCTACACCTTC
TRBV7-2	TRBD2	TRBJ2-5	.	CASSLLGGSETQYF	TGTGCCAGCAGCTTATTGGGGGGGTCGGAGACCCAGTACTTC
TRBV7-2	.	TRBJ2-2	few	CASSSNGLGELFF	TGTGCCAGCAGCTCGAACGGGTTGGGGGAGCTGTTTTTT
TRBV7-2	.	TRBJ2-2	.	CASSLYGGELFF	TGTGCCAGCAGCTTATACGGGGGGGAGCTGTTTTTT
TRBV4-2	TRBD2	TRBJ2-1	.	CASSRRDYDNEQFF	TGTGCCAGCAGCAGACGGGACTACGACAATGAGCAGTTCTTC
TRBV5-1	.	TRBJ1-1	.	CASSLGQENTEAFF	TGCGCCAGCAGCTTGGGTCAGGAGAACACTGAAGCTTTCTTT
TRBV7-2	TRBD1	TRBJ2-2	few	CASSEDRVTGELFF	TGTGCCAGCAGCGAAGACAGGGTGACCGGGGAGCTGTTTTTT
TRBV7-9	.	TRBJ2-7	.	CASSYAAAGVYEQYF	TGTGCCAGCAGCTACGCAGCGGCAGGGGTTTACGAGCAGTACTTC
TRBV7-3	TRBD1	TRBJ2-5	once	CASSSSGTGEGETQYF	TGTGCCAGCAGCTCCTCCGGGACAGGGGAGGGAGAGACCCAGTACTTC
TRBV11-3	.	TRBJ2-1	few	CASIWDFDNEQFF	TGTGCCAGCATTTGGGACTTCGACAATGAGCAGTTCTTC
TRBV15	.	TRBJ1-1	.	CATRSSTEAFF	TGTGCCACCAGGAGTTCCACTGAAGCTTTCTTT
TRBV6-1	TRBD1	TRBJ1-5	few	CASSVEGATVQPQHF	TGTGCCAGCAGTGTAGAGGGGGCAACGGTTCAGCCCCAGCATTTT
TRBV7-2	TRBD1	TRBJ2-7	.	CASSFYRGPSYEQYF	TGTGCCAGCAGCTTCTACAGGGGCCCGAGTTACGAGCAGTACTTC
TRBV6-1	TRBD1	TRBJ1-1	.	CASSYLQQGTEAFF	TGTGCCAGCAGTTATCTCCAACAGGGGACTGAAGCTTTCTTT
TRBV11-2	.	TRBJ2-7	once	CASSLGPAESSYEQYF	TGTGCCAGCAGCTTAGGTCCAGCGGAGAGCTCCTACGAGCAGTACTTC
TRBV28	TRBD2	TRBJ2-5	.	CASRRLAGGGETQYF	TGTGCCAGCAGGAGACTAGCGGGAGGCGGGGAGACCCAGTACTTC
TRBV28	TRBD2	TRBJ2-5	.	CASSLGLAGGEETQYF	TGTGCCAGCAGTTTGGGACTAGCGGGTGGGGAAGAGACCCAGTACTTC
TRBV5-1	TRBD1	TRBJ2-7	once	CASSETTDRVGEQYF	TGCGCCAGCAGCGAAACAACGGACAGGGTTGGCGAGCAGTACTTC
TRBV5-5	TRBD1	TRBJ2-7	.	CASSPPGQGGTYEQYF	TGTGCCAGCAGTCCACCGGGACAGGGGGGTACCTACGAGCAGTACTTC
TRBV30	.	TRBJ1-1	.	CAWWLGGNEAFF	TGTGCCTGGTGGTTAGGGGGAAATGAAGCTTTCTTT
TRBV5-4	.	TRBJ2-2	.	CASSLVTQRSGELFF	TGTGCCAGCAGCTTGGTGACTCAGCGTAGCGGGGAGCTGTTTTTT
TRBV5-6	.	TRBJ1-2	.	CASSLAGQLIYGYTF	TGTGCCAGCAGCTTGGCAGGACAGCTCATATATGGCTACACCTTC
TRBV9	.	TRBJ2-1	.	CASSGKGNEQFF	TGTGCCAGCAGCGGTAAGGGGAATGAGCAGTTCTTC
TRBV9	.	TRBJ2-5	.	CASSVAPWASPEETQYF	TGTGCCAGCAGCGTAGCTCCTTGGGCTAGCCCTGAAGAGACCCAGTACTTC
TRBV28	.	TRBJ2-7	.	CASSLASEQYF	TGTGCCAGCAGTTTAGCGTCCGAGCAGTACTTC
TRBV11-3	TRBD1	TRBJ2-3	.	CASSSGQGSTDTQYF	TGTGCCAGCAGCTCTGGACAGGGGAGCACAGATACGCAGTATTTT
TRBV4-3	.	TRBJ2-3	.	CASSQEGGAVATQYF	TGCGCCAGCAGCCAAGAAGGGGGGGCGGTAGCTACGCAGTATTTT
TRBV5-1	TRBD2	TRBJ2-1	once	CASSLEAGPPYNEQFF	TGCGCCAGCAGCCTAGAAGCGGGACCCCCCTACAATGAGCAGTTCTTC
TRBV20-1	.	TRBJ1-2	.	CSAPQGQYTF	TGCAGTGCTCCCCAGGGGCAGTACACCTTC
TRBV5-6	.	TRBJ1-2	.	CASSFGRNYGYTF	TGTGCCAGCAGCTTTGGCAGAAACTATGGCTACACCTTC
TRBV9	TRBD1	TRBJ2-2	few	CASTQRDFGQGYTGELFF	TGTGCCAGCACCCAACGAGACTTCGGACAGGGGTACACCGGGGAGCTGTTTTTT
TRBV9	.	TRBJ2-1	.	CASSVDGVAYNEQFF	TGTGCCAGCAGCGTAGACGGGGTCGCCTACAATGAGCAGTTCTTC
TRBV7-3	.	TRBJ2-3	once	CASSFGGSSTDTQYF	TGTGCCAGCAGCTTCGGCGGTTCTAGCACAGATACGCAGTATTTT
TRBV5-1	.	TRBJ1-2	few	CASSSGLGANYGYTF	TGCGCCAGCAGCTCGGGTCTCGGGGCTAACTATGGCTACACCTTC
TRBV12-5	TRBD1	TRBJ1-3	once	CASGLGDRGGDTIYF	TGTGCTAGTGGTTTGGGGGACAGGGGAGGTGACACCATATATTTT
TRBV5-4	TRBD1	TRBJ2-2	.	CASSLGTGGTGELFF	TGTGCCAGCAGCTTGGGGACAGGGGGAACCGGGGAGCTGTTTTTT
TRBV13	TRBD2	TRBJ2-7	.	CATGTSGYEQYF	TGTGCCACCGGGACTAGCGGTTACGAGCAGTACTTC
TRBV19	TRBD1	TRBJ2-5	.	CASSPPTGTGLETQYF	TGTGCCAGTAGCCCACCAACCGGGACAGGATTAGAGACCCAGTACTTC